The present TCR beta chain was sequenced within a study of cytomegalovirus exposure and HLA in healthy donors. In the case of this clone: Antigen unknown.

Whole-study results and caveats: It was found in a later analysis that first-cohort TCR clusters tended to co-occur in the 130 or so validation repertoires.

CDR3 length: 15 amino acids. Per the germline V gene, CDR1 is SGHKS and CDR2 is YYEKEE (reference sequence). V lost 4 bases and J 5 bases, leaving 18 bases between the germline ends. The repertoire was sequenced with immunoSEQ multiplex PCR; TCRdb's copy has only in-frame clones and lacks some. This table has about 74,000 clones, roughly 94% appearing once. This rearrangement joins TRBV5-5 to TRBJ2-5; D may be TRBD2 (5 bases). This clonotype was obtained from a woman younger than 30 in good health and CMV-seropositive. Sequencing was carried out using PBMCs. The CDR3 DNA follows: TGTGCCAGCAGCACCCAGGCCGGGAACAAGGAGACCCAGTACTTC. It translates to CASSTQAGNKETQYF.